This passage covers 18 T cell receptor beta chains from one sample sequenced in a study of blood T cell repertoires in COVID-19. Using immunoSEQ multiplex PCR, the repertoire was profiled, and TCRdb retains in-frame clones only, with some absent. In the table there are 400,000 to 550,000 clones, 85% to 90% of which are singletons. Source material: peripheral blood. Every receptor here comes from a woman between 25 and 40 years old with acute or convalescent COVID-19.

The chain combines TRBV6-5 with TRBJ2-3, with D possibly TRBD2 on 7 matching bases. CDR1 MNHEY and CDR2 SVGAGI come from the germline V gene. There are 13 residues in the CDR3. Trimming took 7 bases from V and 2 from J, leaving 10 bases between them. In DNA form, the CDR3 reads TGTGCCAGCAAGGGGGGGGACACAGATACGCAGTATTTT. Translation: CASKGGDTDTQYF.

This chain uses TRBV28 with TRBJ1-6, with unresolved D. Trimming left V 5 bases short and J 5 bases short, with 16 bases between. The length of the CDR3 is 16 residues. From germline, CDR1 is MDHEN and CDR2 SYDVKM. CDR3 bases: TGTGCCAGCAGTCCCGCGGATGGACTTAATAATTCACCCCTCCACTTT. It translates to CASSPADGLNNSPLHF.

This chain uses TRBV19 with TRBJ1-2, with TRBD1 matching over 8 bases. CDR1 and CDR2 (germline): LNHDA, SQIVND (reference sequence). Germline trimming cut 7 bases from V and 3 bases from J; bases unmatched to any gene: 10. This CDR3 spans 15 amino acids. CDR3 sequence reads: CASTGTGETDYGYTF. The CDR3 region has the DNA TGTGCCAGTACCGGGACAGGAGAGACGGACTATGGCTACACCTTC.

This chain links TRBV9 with TRBJ2-5; TRBD2 matches at 9 bases. The ends lost 0 bases at V and 5 bases at J; junction bases unmatched: 11. Germline V gene lookup returns CDR1 SGDLS and CDR2 YYNGEE. This CDR3 has 17 amino acids. As DNA, the CDR3 is TGTGCCAGCAGCGTAGAGGGGTCTAGCGGGGTAGGGGAGACCCAGTACTTC. Protein product: CASSVEGSSGVGETQYF.

The rearrangement uses TRBV30 and TRBJ2-7; D remains ambiguous. The V gene lost 5 bases and the J gene lost 6 bases, with 11 bases spanning the gap. CDR1 GTSNPN and CDR2 SVGIG come from the germline V gene (reference sequence). This CDR3 contains 11 residues. The DNA of the CDR3 is TGTGCCTGGGGTCCCAGTGCCGAGCAGTACTTC. This codes for CAWGPSAEQYF.

The V gene is TRBV3-1 (or the pseudogene TRBV3-2), the J gene TRBJ2-5; no clear D gene. CDR1 is LGHDT, CDR2 YNNKEL, per germline (reference sequence). CDR3 size: 12 residues. Trimming pared 0 bases from V and 7 bases from J, leaving 6 bases between. CDR3 DNA: TGTGCCAGCAGCCAAGACCTTAGGACCCAGTACTTC. This gives the protein CASSQDLRTQYF.

DNA of the CDR3: TGTGCCAGCAGCCGCCTGGACAGGGATACTTCACCCCTCCACTTT. Its protein product is CASSRLDRDTSPLHF. The chain couples TRBV5-6 to TRBJ1-6, with 8 bases aligning to TRBD1. V shed 4 bases, J shed 9 bases, and the junction held 9 bases outside the gene matches. The CDR3 is 15 residues long. Looked up from germline, CDR1 is SGHDT and CDR2 is YYEEEE. The whole variable domain, remainder taken from reference TRBV5-6 and TRBJ1-6, is DAGVTQSPTHLIKTRGQQVTLRCSPKSGHDTVSWYQQALGQGPQFIFQYYEEEERQRGNFPDRFSGHQFPNYSSELNVNALLLGDSALYLCASSRLDRDTSPLHFGNGTRLTVT.

This chain uses TRBV9 with TRBJ1-2; 12 bases line up with TRBD1. V lost 3 bases to trimming and J lost 2 bases; unmatched junction nucleotides: 8. Germline CDR1 and CDR2: SGDLS and YYNGEE. This CDR3 comprises 17 residues. CDR3 coding DNA: TGTGCCAGCAGCGGCCCGGGACAGGGGGCACTCAACTATGGCTACACCTTC. Residues: CASSGPGQGALNYGYTF.

The V call is TRBV7-9, the J call TRBJ2-1, with 12 bases lining up with TRBD1. J gave up 6 bases and V 4 bases, and 4 bases lay outside the gene matches. From germline, CDR1 is SEHNR and CDR2 FQNEAQ (reference sequence). The CDR3 extends over 15 amino acids. The CDR3 sequence: CASSWGQGAGNEQFF. The CDR3 coding sequence is TGTGCCAGCAGCTGGGGACAGGGGGCGGGCAATGAGCAGTTCTTC.

The J gene is TRBJ2-5, the V gene TRBV27, with a tentative D call TRBD1 (6 bases). The length of the CDR3 is 16 residues. Trimming took 6 bases from V and 6 from J, leaving 23 bases between them. Looked up from germline, CDR1 is MNHEY and CDR2 is SMNVEV (reference sequence). The CDR3 here is CASSPTGQNRNQTQYF. DNA for the CDR3: TGTGCCAGCAGCCCTACCGGACAGAATCGTAATCAGACCCAGTACTTC.

The V gene is TRBV19, the J gene TRBJ2-1; D is unresolved. V shed 3 bases and J shed 0 bases, with 9 bases lying between them. Germline loops: CDR1 LNHDA, CDR2 SQIVND (reference sequence). The CDR3 length is 15 residues. In nucleotides, the CDR3 is TGTGCCAGTAGTATTAGGTCTAGCTCCTACAATGAGCAGTTCTTC. Encoded protein: CASSIRSSSYNEQFF. The whole variable domain, filled in from reference TRBV19 and TRBJ2-1, reads DGGITQSPKYLFRKEGQNVTLSCEQNLNHDAMYWYRQDPGQGLRLIYYSQIVNDFQKGDIAEGYSVSREKKESFPLTVTSAQKNPTAFYLCASSIRSSSYNEQFFGPGTRLTVL.

The rearrangement joins TRBV7-7 to TRBJ2-5; D call uncertain. Germline V gene sequence: CDR1 SSHAT, CDR2 FNYEAQ (reference sequence). The V gene lost 1 base and the J gene lost 5 bases, with 14 bases spanning the gap. There are 15 residues in the CDR3. The CDR3, as DNA: TGTGCCAGCAGCTTAGGAGTTTCTGGTTACGAGACCCAGTACTTC. It codes for CASSLGVSGYETQYF.

The V and J genes are TRBV27 and TRBJ2-7; 7 positions agree with TRBD1. Germline V lookup: CDR1 MNHEY, CDR2 SMNVEV (reference sequence). The CDR3 covers 15 residues. Trimming took 5 bases from V and 0 from J; bases not matched to a gene: 7. The DNA of the CDR3 is TGTGCCAGCAGTAGTCGACAGGGAAGCTCCTACGAGCAGTACTTC. Translation gives CASSSRQGSSYEQYF.

This clone appeared a few times. The rearrangement uses TRBV7-9 and TRBJ1-1; TRBD1 matches at 9 bases. V lost 6 bases, J lost 6 bases, and 2 bases stayed unmatched. Germline CDR1 is SEHNR and CDR2 is FQNEAQ (reference sequence). This CDR3 has 12 amino acids. CDR3 DNA: TGTGCCAGCAGAGGACAGGGGTCTGAAGCTTTCTTT. It specifies CASRGQGSEAFF.

J is TRBJ2-3 and V is TRBV5-1, with 7 bases aligning to TRBD2. The CDR3 extends over 15 amino acids. Trimming removed 5 bases from V and 0 bases from J; junction bases left unmatched: 6. The germline gives CDR1 SGHRS, CDR2 YFSETQ. The CDR3 loop reads CASRMGGASTDTQYF. DNA of the CDR3: TGCGCCAGCAGGATGGGAGGGGCTAGCACAGATACGCAGTATTTT.

This chain connects TRBV5-1 to TRBJ2-5, with 7 bases fitting TRBD2. J lost 4 bases, V lost 3 bases, and 12 bases had no gene match. The CDR3 has 16 residues. Germline lookup yields CDR1 SGHRS and CDR2 YFSETQ. This CDR3 reads CASSSETSAGRETQYF. CDR3 sequence (DNA): TGCGCCAGCAGCTCCGAAACTAGCGCCGGTAGAGAGACCCAGTACTTC.

This rearrangement joins TRBV24-1 to TRBJ2-1; tentatively, D is TRBD1 (5 bases). Germline V gene lookup returns CDR1 KGHDR and CDR2 SFDVKD. The CDR3 contains 14 residues. The V gene lost 3 bases and the J gene lost 8 bases, with 13 bases spanning the gap. CDR3 bases: TGTGCCACCAGTGATATGTTCAGGGTCGATGAGCAGTTCTTC. Residues: CATSDMFRVDEQFF.

This rearrangement joins TRBV28 to TRBJ2-7, with D hard to call. V lost 4 bases and J lost 1, with 17 bases in between. In germline, CDR1 is MDHEN, CDR2 SYDVKM. This CDR3 has 16 residues. DNA for the CDR3: TGTGCCAGCAGTTGGAGCCTGATCCAAGAATCCTACGAGCAGTACTTC. It is translated as CASSWSLIQESYEQYF.